Given below is one T cell receptor (beta chain) in context. Its antigen is not known. The sample comes from a study of T cell repertoires in cytomegalovirus infection. Study in general: Through public TCR beta signatures, both CMV infection and matching HLA type were indicated. Study-wide findings and caveats: Frequencies of public TCR beta families were cumulated, and this identified carriers of CMV plus the relevant HLA. The ex vivo response was dominated by HLA-C-restricted CMV-specific TCR beta clonotypes.

This CDR3 spans 13 amino acids. CDR1 is SGDLS and CDR2 is YYNGEE in the germline V gene. The V end lost 3 bases, the J end lost 5 bases, and 11 bases lay between the germline ends. TCRdb fed the reads into MiXCR, producing one record per CDR3 protein. Of some 700,000 distinct CDR3 sequences listed, 35% are singletons. J is TRBJ2-5 and V is TRBV9; D is unresolved. This TCR was recovered from a human donor in good health (CMV status not recorded). Some clones in this sample may be carry-over from other donors' samples. Source material: PBMCs. CDR3 DNA sequence: TGTGCCAGCAGCGCAAACGGGCTCGAGACCCAGTACTTC. Amino acid sequence: CASSANGLETQYF.